This T cell receptor beta chain was identified during a study of T cell responses to AZD1222 COVID-19 vaccine. General study points: Donors, mostly white British, included more females; clonal diversity was possibly underestimated. Only six or seven AZD1222 recipients tested seropositive at baseline.

This CDR3 comprises 15 residues. Germline values: CDR1 LNHNV, CDR2 YYDKDF (reference sequence). V dropped 3 bases and J dropped 0 bases, with 11 bases sitting between them. This table comes from immunoSEQ multiplex PCR, and its TCRdb copy is limited to in-frame clones, with some not included. Of around 160,000 clones in the sample, roughly nine tenths are singletons; the top ten hold approximately 0.98%. A word on this clone: What it binds is unknown.

The sequences come from peripheral blood, collected 28 days after the second AZD1222 dose. This sequence was found in an adult who received the AZD1222 COVID-19 vaccine. The chain uses TRBV15 and TRBJ1-1; D might be TRBD1 (6 bases). The CDR3 DNA is TGTGCCACCAGCAGTGGACAGACCATGAACACTGAAGCTTTCTTT. Translated: CATSSGQTMNTEAFF.